The 9 T cell receptor beta chains below were found in one sample sequenced in a study of cytomegalovirus exposure and HLA in healthy donors. The PCR made use of 60 Vbeta and 13 Jbeta primers. Generated by immunoSEQ multiplex PCR, the TCRdb table keeps only in-frame clones and is missing some. The sample has around 130,000 clones, around 65% seen once. Sequenced: PBMCs. The receptors come from a woman aged 55-70 years in good health and CMV-seronegative.

This chain joins TRBV7-2 and TRBJ1-2; D unclear. The CDR3 loop spans 16 amino acids. V was shortened by 1 base and J by 2 bases, with 14 bases between the two germline ends. Germline V lookup: CDR1 SGHTA, CDR2 FQGNSA. CDR3 nucleotides: TGTGCCAGCAGCTTAGATCCCGCGGGAGGCAACTATGGCTACACCTTC. This codes for CASSLDPAGGNYGYTF. Full variable domain (rest looked up from reference TRBV7-2 and TRBJ1-2): GAGVSQSPSNKVTEKGKDVELRCDPISGHTALYWYRQSLGQGLEFLIYFQGNSAPDKSGLPSDRFSAERTGGSVSTLTIQRTQQEDSAVYLCASSLDPAGGNYGYTFGSGTRLTVV.

The gene calls are TRBV5-1 and TRBJ2-5; TRBD1 matches 8 bases. The closer fit of TRBJ2-7 to the DNA end suggests the J call may be wrong. Germline values: CDR1 SGHRS, CDR2 YFSETQ. The CDR3 loop spans 14 amino acids. The CDR3 coding sequence is TGCGCCAGCAGCTTGGTTCAGGGGGCGGGCGAGCAGTACTTC. Residues: CASSLVQGAGEQYF.

This chain joins TRBV5-4 and TRBJ2-5, with TRBD1 matching over 9 bases. J gave up 5 bases and V 2 bases, and 1 base lay outside the gene matches. The CDR3 length is 13 residues. Germline V gene sequence: CDR1 SGHNT, CDR2 YYREEE (reference sequence). CDR3 region: CASSLQGAETQYF. For the CDR3, the DNA is TGTGCCAGCAGCTTACAGGGGGCTGAGACCCAGTACTTC.

This chain joins TRBV7-3 and TRBJ2-5, with a tentative D call TRBD2 (5 bases). The CDR3 is 14 amino acids. Between the trimmed V and J ends, which lost 5 bases and 2 bases, there was a span of 12 bases. Germline V gives CDR1 SGHTA, CDR2 FQGTGA. As DNA, the CDR3 is TGTGCCAGCAGCCCCAATAGAGGGCAAGAGACCCAGTACTTC. Its protein product is CASSPNRGQETQYF.

The rearrangement uses TRBV4-1 and TRBJ2-5, with D hard to call. The CDR3 totals 14 residues. Germline V CDR1 and CDR2: MGHRA, YSYEKL. V dropped 0 bases and J dropped 3 bases, with 8 bases sitting between them. The CDR3 sequence: CASSQDQTEETQYF. In nucleotides, the CDR3 is TGCGCCAGCAGCCAAGATCAAACAGAAGAGACCCAGTACTTC.

V gene TRBV9 combines with J gene TRBJ2-2, with D unclear. This CDR3 contains 15 residues. Trimming shortened V by 1 base and J by 2 bases, and 9 bases separated the two germline ends. Germline V gene data show CDR1 as SGDLS and CDR2 as YYNGEE. In DNA, the CDR3 is TGTGCCAGCAGCGTATATGCGGCAAACACCGGGGAGCTGTTTTTT. Encoded protein: CASSVYAANTGELFF.

V usage is TRBV7-3 and J usage is TRBJ2-5, with 11 bases lining up with TRBD2. With 1 base clipped from V and 4 bases from J, the junction kept 8 bases outside the gene matches. The length of the CDR3 is 17 residues. Germline loops: CDR1 SGHTA, CDR2 FQGTGA. CDR3 sequence: CASSLSPPTSGAETQYF. The CDR3 nucleotides are TGTGCCAGCAGCTTAAGCCCTCCGACTAGCGGGGCAGAGACCCAGTACTTC.

In this sample, this clone turned up a few times. This sequence joins TRBV7-2 and TRBJ2-7; possibly TRBD2 for D (6 bases). Germline V gene sequence: CDR1 SGHTA, CDR2 FQGNSA. CDR3 length: 12 residues. Between the trimmed V and J ends, which lost 8 bases and 2 bases, there was a span of 10 bases. This CDR3 reads CASRRETYEQYF. The CDR3 DNA follows: TGTGCCAGCCGGAGGGAAACCTACGAGCAGTACTTC.

The CDR3 DNA is TGTGCCAGCAGAACTCACTACGAGCAGTACTTC. Translated, it gives CASRTHYEQYF. This chain uses TRBV28 with TRBJ2-7; D call uncertain. The ends were cut back, 6 bases at V and 3 bases at J, with 6 bases in the middle. Germline V gives CDR1 MDHEN, CDR2 SYDVKM. The CDR3 length is 11 residues.